This entry lists 20 T cell receptor beta chains sequenced from one sample in a study of PD-L1 blockade in urothelial cancer. Method: immunoSEQ multiplex PCR; TCRdb's copy keeps in-frame clones and lacks some. This sample yields roughly 120,000 clones, of which approximately 90% are seen a single time; 1.7% belongs to the top ten. The time point: peripheral blood 6 weeks after treatment start. Sample: PBMCs, taken around atezolizumab (anti-PD-L1) treatment. These receptor sequences come from a man aged 55 to 70 with urothelial cancer.

The chain links TRBV28 to TRBJ2-7, with D perhaps TRBD1 (6 bases). The CDR3 is 14 amino acids. V was trimmed by 4 bases and J by 6 bases, leaving 16 bases between them. The germline V gene encodes CDR1 MDHEN and CDR2 SYDVKM. Written as DNA, the CDR3 is TGTGCCAGCAGTTCCGGACAGCTCCTAAGCGAGCAGTACTTC. Protein: CASSSGQLLSEQYF.

This chain uses TRBV18 with TRBJ1-2; 11 bases align to TRBD1. The CDR3 runs 13 residues. Losses at the gene ends were 6 bases for V and 7 bases for J; bases not matched to a gene: 4. Germline CDR1 reads KGHSH; CDR2 reads LQKENI. CDR3: CASSSDRGPGYTF. In DNA, the CDR3 is TGTGCCAGCTCTTCGGACAGGGGGCCTGGCTACACCTTC.

This clone was counted a single time. The gene calls are TRBV28 and TRBJ1-3; D remains unclear. Trimming stripped 5 bases from V and 4 bases from J, with 15 bases between. The CDR3 loop spans 15 amino acids. Germline lookup yields CDR1 MDHEN and CDR2 SYDVKM. The CDR3 DNA reads TGTGCCAGCAGTCTCTGGGAGGTGGGGGGAAACACCATATATTTT. It yields the protein CASSLWEVGGNTIYF.

This chain links TRBV28 with TRBJ1-2; 7 bases are a match to TRBD1. Germline V gene lookup returns CDR1 MDHEN and CDR2 SYDVKM. The CDR3 is 15 amino acids. Trimming at V came to 3 bases and at J to 4 bases, leaving 8 bases not matched to a gene. This CDR3 reads CASSFKDRTLYGYTF. In DNA, the CDR3 is TGTGCCAGCAGTTTTAAGGACAGGACCCTCTATGGCTACACCTTC.

The chain carries TRBV6-1 and TRBJ2-7, with TRBD2 matching over 10 bases. Germline lookup yields CDR1 MNHNS and CDR2 SASEGT. The CDR3 contains 15 residues. The trim removed 4 bases at V and 4 bases at J, leaving 7 bases unmatched. The DNA for the CDR3 is TGTGCCAGCAGTGCCTCTAGCGGGAGTCAGTACGAGCAGTACTTC. Protein: CASSASSGSQYEQYF.

The rearrangement links TRBV28 to TRBJ2-7; 8 bases are shared with TRBD1. This CDR3 has 14 residues. Germline V lookup: CDR1 MDHEN, CDR2 SYDVKM. After removal of 2 bases from V and 4 bases from J, the junction contained 4 bases not matched to a gene. CDR3 in DNA: TGTGCCAGCAGTTTAGCAGGGGGCGGATACGAGCAGTACTTC. Translating gives CASSLAGGGYEQYF.

A single count supports this clone. The chain joins TRBV6-5 to TRBJ1-1; D is uncertain. The CDR3 sequence is 14 residues long. The V and J ends lost 6 bases and 8 bases respectively, with 19 bases between them. Germline lookup yields CDR1 MNHEY and CDR2 SVGAGI. The CDR3, as DNA: TGTGCCAGCAGGCTACTAGGTGGTGGAACGGAAGCTTTCTTT. This translates into CASRLLGGGTEAFF.

The V gene is TRBV6-5, the J gene TRBJ2-7; TRBD2 matches at 8 bases. The CDR3 contains 15 residues. Germline V gives CDR1 MNHEY, CDR2 SVGAGI. The trim removed 4 bases at V and 2 bases at J, leaving 7 bases unmatched. CDR3 protein: CASSWGSGEPYEQYF. CDR3 nucleotide sequence: TGTGCCAGCAGTTGGGGTAGCGGGGAGCCCTACGAGCAGTACTTC.

The chain couples TRBV5-1 to TRBJ1-2; D possibly corresponds to TRBD1 (6 bases). In germline, CDR1 is SGHRS, CDR2 YFSETQ. The ends were cut back, 6 bases at V and 3 bases at J, with 21 bases in the middle. The CDR3 is 16 residues long. CDR3 coding DNA: TGCGCCAGCACCCCAGGGGCCCCAAACGTGTACTATGGCTACACCTTC. This codes for CASTPGAPNVYYGYTF.

This clone showed up just once. CDR3 in amino acids: CASSQEFRYNQPQHF. Here the CDR3 DNA reads TGTGCCAGCAGCCAAGAGTTCAGATACAATCAGCCCCAGCATTTT. This chain links TRBV4-2 with TRBJ1-5, with D unresolved. The V gene's germline CDR1 is LGHNA and CDR2 YNFKEQ. Trimming stripped 0 bases from V and 3 bases from J, with 9 bases between. The CDR3 contains 15 residues.

The table lists this clone with a few counts. This chain uses TRBV27 with TRBJ2-3; 7 positions agree with TRBD1. The CDR3 sequence is 16 residues long. Per germline, CDR1 MNHEY and CDR2 SMNVEV (reference sequence). The ends lost 2 bases at V and 3 bases at J; junction bases unmatched: 8. The CDR3 DNA is TGTGCCAGCAGTTTAGGGCCAGGGGGTCGTACAGATACGCAGTATTTT. Residues: CASSLGPGGRTDTQYF.

The chain is built from TRBV30 and TRBJ1-2; weak D call: TRBD1 (5 bases). The germline gives CDR1 GTSNPN, CDR2 SVGIG (reference sequence). V lost 5 bases and J 4 bases, leaving 17 bases between the germline ends. The CDR3 contains 14 residues. CDR3 amino acids: CAWGRSGGSYGYTF. CDR3 nucleotide sequence: TGTGCCTGGGGGAGATCCGGGGGGAGCTATGGCTACACCTTC.

This rearrangement joins TRBV4-1 to TRBJ1-2; D not certain. The ends were cut back, 3 bases at V and 4 bases at J, with 12 bases in the middle. The V gene's germline CDR1 is MGHRA and CDR2 YSYEKL. This CDR3 spans 14 amino acids. For the CDR3, the DNA is TGCGCCAGCAGCCACGTCGGGAGTCTCTATGGCTACACCTTC. Translating gives CASSHVGSLYGYTF.

V usage is TRBV28 and J usage is TRBJ2-6; 11 bases agree with TRBD1. V trimming: 2 bases; J trimming: 4 bases; junction bases outside the gene matches: 7. CDR1 and CDR2 from the germline V gene are MDHEN and SYDVKM. The CDR3 contains 18 residues. The CDR3 here is CASSLAGTGGLGANVLTF. The CDR3 nucleotides are TGTGCCAGCAGTTTAGCCGGGACAGGGGGGCTCGGGGCCAACGTCCTGACTTTC. Using reference TRBV28 and TRBJ2-6 for the parts outside the CDR3, the full variable domain is DVKVTQSSRYLVKRTGEKVFLECVQDMDHENMFWYRQDPGLGLRLIYFSYDVKMKEKGDIPEGYSVSREKKERFSLILESASTNQTSMYLCASSLAGTGGLGANVLTFGAGSRLTVL.

The chain combines TRBV11-3 with TRBJ2-7, with 10 bases fitting TRBD1. V gave up 3 bases and J gave up 9 bases; unmatched junction bases: 8. The germline CDR1 and CDR2 sequences are SGHNT and YENEEA. The CDR3 totals 14 residues. In DNA, the CDR3 is TGTGCCAGCAGCTTCGGGACAGGGGACCGGGGGCAGTACTTC. Translated, it gives CASSFGTGDRGQYF.

The chain links TRBV5-1 to TRBJ1-2; D may be TRBD1 (6 bases). CDR1 and CDR2 from the germline V gene are SGHRS and YFSETQ. V was trimmed by 5 bases and J by 2 bases, leaving 19 bases between them. This CDR3 spans 16 amino acids. The CDR3 DNA is TGCGCCAGCAGGTATCGCCCAGGGGATCCAAACTATGGCTACACCTTC. Protein: CASRYRPGDPNYGYTF.

The J gene is TRBJ1-1, the V gene TRBV9; weak D call: TRBD1 (5 bases). This CDR3 spans 15 amino acids. CDR1 and CDR2 from the germline V gene are SGDLS and YYNGEE. V gave up 0 bases and J gave up 2 bases, with 11 bases separating them. The CDR3 protein is CASSVGPGYNTEAFF. CDR3 nucleotides: TGTGCCAGCAGCGTAGGTCCAGGGTACAACACTGAAGCTTTCTTT.

This clone was seen once. The V and J genes are TRBV18 and TRBJ1-4; D perhaps matches TRBD1 (5 bases). Germline CDR1 KGHSH, CDR2 LQKENI. V lost 3 bases and J 1 base, leaving 6 bases between the germline ends. CDR3 length: 14 amino acids. CDR3 residues: CASSPQGTNEKLFF. CDR3 coding DNA: TGTGCCAGCTCACCTCAGGGAACTAATGAAAAACTGTTTTTT.

V usage is TRBV5-4 and J usage is TRBJ2-7; D not resolved. V was cut by 3 bases and J by 7 bases, with 8 bases left in between. The CDR3 is 11 amino acids. Germline CDR1 reads SGHNT; CDR2 reads YYREEE (reference sequence). DNA for the CDR3: TGTGCCAGCAGCTCACAAGTGGAGCAGTACTTC. Translating it yields CASSSQVEQYF. Full variable domain (missing parts from reference TRBV5-4 and TRBJ2-7): ETGVTQSPTHLIKTRGQQVTLRCSSQSGHNTVSWYQQALGQGPQFIFQYYREEENGRGNFPPRFSGLQFPNYSSELNVNALELDDSALYLCASSSQVEQYFGPGTRLTVT.

The genes are TRBV11-2 and TRBJ1-1; D is undetermined. This CDR3 is 15 amino acids long. Germline lookup yields CDR1 SGHAT and CDR2 FQNNGV. V gave up 5 bases and J gave up 6 bases, with 19 bases separating them. The CDR3 sequence is CASSRRVSSVPEAFF. The CDR3 DNA follows: TGTGCCAGCAGCCGCCGGGTCTCTTCGGTCCCTGAAGCTTTCTTT.